This is a list of T cell receptor beta chains from one sample in a study of shared clonotypes between healthy human individuals. The repertoire was sequenced with immunoSEQ multiplex PCR; TCRdb's copy has only in-frame clones and lacks some. The sample lists 450,000 to 550,000 clones, more than 65% occurring once. The sample consisted of PBMCs. The receptors were gathered from a woman aged 40 to 55 in good health. Some clones in this sample may be carry-over from other donors' samples. The CDR3 runs from the conserved cysteine through the conserved F or W. The D gene is left open where the match is weak. Where a row states a size, it is once, few, many or the class of an expanded clone; other rows omit it.

>TRBJ2-3|TRBD2|TRBV19|NA
TGTGCCAGTAGCCTCGGGAGGGTCAGGGTAGATACGCAGTATTTT
CASSLGRVRVDTQYF
>TRBJ2-7|TRBD2|TRBV7-9|NA
TGTGCCAGCAGCTTAGCGACGGCTAGCGGGAGCTCCTACGAGCAGTACTTC
CASSLATASGSSYEQYF
>TRBJ2-7|TRBD1|TRBV7-9|NA
TGTGCCAGCAGCATCCGGGACAGTATGTCCTACGAGCAGTACTTC
CASSIRDSMSYEQYF
>TRBJ1-2|NA|TRBV14|NA
TGTGCCAGCAGCCAGGGGCTTGACTATGGCTACACCTTC
CASSQGLDYGYTF
>TRBJ1-5|NA|TRBV19|once
TGTGCCAGTAGTATCCCCTATAGCAATCAGCCCCAGCATTTT
CASSIPYSNQPQHF
>TRBJ2-5|NA|TRBV7-9|NA
TGTGCCAGCAGCTTAGTAGGCGGTAAAGAGACCCAGTACTTC
CASSLVGGKETQYF
>TRBJ2-2|NA|TRBV6-5|many
TGTGCCAGCACCGGGATCGACCGGAACACCGGGGAGCTGTTTTTT
CASTGIDRNTGELFF
>TRBJ2-5|NA|TRBV19|NA
TGTGTCTCCCGGGACGCTGAGACCCAGTACTTC
CVSRDAETQYF
>TRBJ2-3|TRBD1|TRBV7-3|NA
TGTGCCAGCAGCCCTAGGGGAGGACAGGGGATTGATACGCAGTATTTT
CASSPRGGQGIDTQYF
>TRBJ2-3|NA|TRBV9|NA
TGTGCCAGCAGCGGCAGACAGGGCCGCGGGAGTTCAGATACGCAGTATTTT
CASSGRQGRGSSDTQYF
>TRBJ2-3|NA|TRBV5-8|once
TGTGCCAGCAGCTTCCGGCAGAGCACAGATACGCAGTATTTT
CASSFRQSTDTQYF
>TRBJ2-5|NA|TRBV11-3|NA
TGTGCCAGCAGCAAAGGGGGGTTCAGTTCGGTAGAGACCCAGTACTTC
CASSKGGFSSVETQYF
>TRBJ2-7|TRBD1|TRBV7-8|NA
TGTGCCAGCAGCTTAGCCTTACAGGGGTTGGGTGAGCAGTACTTC
CASSLALQGLGEQYF
>TRBJ2-7|TRBD1|TRBV27|NA
TGTGCCAGCGGGGAGGTAGGGACAGGGGGTTCTTACGAGCAGTACTTC
CASGEVGTGGSYEQYF
>TRBJ1-1|NA|TRBV19|NA
TGTGCCAGTACCGCCGATTTAAATGCTGAAGCTTTCTTT
CASTADLNAEAFF
>TRBJ2-1|NA|TRBV5-4|NA
TGTGCCAGCAGCTTGCGCGCTTCCACCTACAATGAGCAGTTCTTC
CASSLRASTYNEQFF
>TRBJ2-1|NA|TRBV2|NA
TGTGCCAGCAGTGCTCCGGGACGTTCGTTATACAATGAGCAGTTCTTC
CASSAPGRSLYNEQFF
>TRBJ2-2|NA|TRBV5-6|NA
TGTGCCAGCACAGCCGGGGGGCCCGGGGAGCTGTTTTTT
CASTAGGPGELFF
>TRBJ2-2|NA|TRBV5-1|NA
TGCGCCAGCTCCTCAACCCGGGACTTGTTGTATGAGGAGCTGTTTTTT
CASSSTRDLLYEELFF
>TRBJ2-1|TRBD2|TRBV11-2|NA
TGTGCCAGCAGGGGACTAGCGGGAGCGGGTGAGCAGTTCTTC
CASRGLAGAGEQFF
>TRBJ2-7|TRBD2|TRBV5-8|NA
TGTGCCAGCAGCCTCTCGGGACTAGCGGGAGTGTTTTCCGAGCAGTACTTC
CASSLSGLAGVFSEQYF
>TRBJ2-5|NA|TRBV5-4|NA
TGTGCCAGCAGCATTCAGGACTCAGAGACCCAGTACTTC
CASSIQDSETQYF
>TRBJ1-2|NA|TRBV18|NA
TGTGCCAGCTCACCAGAGCAGGACTATGGCTACACCTTC
CASSPEQDYGYTF
>TRBJ2-3|TRBD2|TRBV6-5|NA
TGTGCCAGCAGTTTAGCGGGAGTGTCTGTCACAGATACGCAGTATTTT
CASSLAGVSVTDTQYF
>TRBJ2-7|TRBD1|TRBV6-6|NA
TGTGCCAGCAGCTCGGGACAGAGGACATATCAGTACTTC
CASSSGQRTYQYF
>TRBJ2-3|NA|TRBV7-2|NA
TGTGCCAGCAGCTTAGTAGCTGCTAGCACAGATACGCAGTATTTT
CASSLVAASTDTQYF
>TRBJ1-5|NA|TRBV6-5|NA
TGTGCCAGCAGTTACTCAGGGCGTCAGCCCCAGCATTTT
CASSYSGRQPQHF